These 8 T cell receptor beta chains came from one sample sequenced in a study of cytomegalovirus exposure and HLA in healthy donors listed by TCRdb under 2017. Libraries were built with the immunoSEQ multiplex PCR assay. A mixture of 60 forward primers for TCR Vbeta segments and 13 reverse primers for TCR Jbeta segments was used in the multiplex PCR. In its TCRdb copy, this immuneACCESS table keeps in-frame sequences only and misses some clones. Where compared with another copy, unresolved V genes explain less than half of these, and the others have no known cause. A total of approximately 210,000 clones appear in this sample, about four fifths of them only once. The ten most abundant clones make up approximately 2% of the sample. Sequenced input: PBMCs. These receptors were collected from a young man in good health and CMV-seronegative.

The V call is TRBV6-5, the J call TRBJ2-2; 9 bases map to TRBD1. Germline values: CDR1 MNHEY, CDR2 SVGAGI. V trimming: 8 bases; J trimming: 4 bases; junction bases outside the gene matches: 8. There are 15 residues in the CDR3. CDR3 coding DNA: TGTGCCAGCGCGAACCCGGGACAGGGCACCGGGGAGCTGTTTTTT. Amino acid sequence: CASANPGQGTGELFF.

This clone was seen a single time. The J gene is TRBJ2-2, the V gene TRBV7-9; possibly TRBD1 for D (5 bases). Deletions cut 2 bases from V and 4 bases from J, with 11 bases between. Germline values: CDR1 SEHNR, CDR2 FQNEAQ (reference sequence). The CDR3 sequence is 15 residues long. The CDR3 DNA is TGTGCCAGCAGCTTATCCCAGGGTCCCACCGGGGAGCTGTTTTTT. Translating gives CASSLSQGPTGELFF. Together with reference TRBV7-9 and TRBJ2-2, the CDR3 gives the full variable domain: DTGVSQNPRHKITKRGQNVTFRCDPISEHNRLYWYRQTLGQGPEFLTYFQNEAQLEKSRLLSDRFSAERPKGSFSTLEIQRTEQGDSAMYLCASSLSQGPTGELFFGEGSRLTVL.

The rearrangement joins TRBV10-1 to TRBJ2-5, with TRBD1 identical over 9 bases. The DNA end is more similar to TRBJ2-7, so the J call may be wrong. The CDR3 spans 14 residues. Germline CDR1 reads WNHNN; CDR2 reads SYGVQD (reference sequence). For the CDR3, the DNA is TGCGCCAGCAGTGGGGACAGGGTGGCCTACGAGCAGTACTTC. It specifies CASSGDRVAYEQYF.

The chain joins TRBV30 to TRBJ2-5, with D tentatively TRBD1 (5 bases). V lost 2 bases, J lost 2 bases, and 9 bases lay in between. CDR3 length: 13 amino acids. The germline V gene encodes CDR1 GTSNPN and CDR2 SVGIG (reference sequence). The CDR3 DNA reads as TGTGCCTGGAGTTGGGGCCAACAAGAGACCCAGTACTTC. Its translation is CAWSWGQQETQYF.

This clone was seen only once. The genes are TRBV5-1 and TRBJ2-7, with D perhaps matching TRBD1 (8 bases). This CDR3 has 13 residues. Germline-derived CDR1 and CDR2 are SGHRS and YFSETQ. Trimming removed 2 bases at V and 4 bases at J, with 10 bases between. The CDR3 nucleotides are TGCGCCAGCAGCTTACAGGGGGGGTACGAGCAGTACTTC. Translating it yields CASSLQGGYEQYF. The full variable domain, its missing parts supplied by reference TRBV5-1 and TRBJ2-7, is KAGVTQTPRYLIKTRGQQVTLSCSPISGHRSVSWYQQTPGQGLQFLFEYFSETQRNKGNFPGRFSGRQFSNSRSEMNVSTLELGDSALYLCASSLQGGYEQYFGPGTRLTVT.

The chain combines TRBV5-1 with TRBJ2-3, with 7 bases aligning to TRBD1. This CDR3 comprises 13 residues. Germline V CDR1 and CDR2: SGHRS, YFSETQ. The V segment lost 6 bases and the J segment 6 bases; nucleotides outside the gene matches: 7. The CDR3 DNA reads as TGCGCCAGCACCCTAGAGGGGGCTGATACGCAGTATTTT. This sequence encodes CASTLEGADTQYF.

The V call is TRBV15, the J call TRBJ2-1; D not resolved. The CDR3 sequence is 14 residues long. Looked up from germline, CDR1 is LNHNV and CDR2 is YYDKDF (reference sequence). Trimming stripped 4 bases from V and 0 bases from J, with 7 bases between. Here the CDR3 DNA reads TGTGCCACCAGCACCCCAGGCTCCTACAATGAGCAGTTCTTC. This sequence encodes CATSTPGSYNEQFF. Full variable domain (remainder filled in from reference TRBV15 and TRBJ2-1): DAMVIQNPRYQVTQFGKPVTLSCSQTLNHNVMYWYQQKSSQAPKLLFHYYDKDFNNEADTPDNFQSRRPNTSFCFLDIRSPGLGDTAMYLCATSTPGSYNEQFFGPGTRLTVL.

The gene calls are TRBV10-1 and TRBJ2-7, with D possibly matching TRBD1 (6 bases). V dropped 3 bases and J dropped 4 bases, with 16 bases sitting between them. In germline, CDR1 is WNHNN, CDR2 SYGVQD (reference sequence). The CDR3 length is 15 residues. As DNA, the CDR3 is TGCGCCAGCAGTGACCTTGCGGGCAGGGGATACGAGCAGTACTTC. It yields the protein CASSDLAGRGYEQYF.